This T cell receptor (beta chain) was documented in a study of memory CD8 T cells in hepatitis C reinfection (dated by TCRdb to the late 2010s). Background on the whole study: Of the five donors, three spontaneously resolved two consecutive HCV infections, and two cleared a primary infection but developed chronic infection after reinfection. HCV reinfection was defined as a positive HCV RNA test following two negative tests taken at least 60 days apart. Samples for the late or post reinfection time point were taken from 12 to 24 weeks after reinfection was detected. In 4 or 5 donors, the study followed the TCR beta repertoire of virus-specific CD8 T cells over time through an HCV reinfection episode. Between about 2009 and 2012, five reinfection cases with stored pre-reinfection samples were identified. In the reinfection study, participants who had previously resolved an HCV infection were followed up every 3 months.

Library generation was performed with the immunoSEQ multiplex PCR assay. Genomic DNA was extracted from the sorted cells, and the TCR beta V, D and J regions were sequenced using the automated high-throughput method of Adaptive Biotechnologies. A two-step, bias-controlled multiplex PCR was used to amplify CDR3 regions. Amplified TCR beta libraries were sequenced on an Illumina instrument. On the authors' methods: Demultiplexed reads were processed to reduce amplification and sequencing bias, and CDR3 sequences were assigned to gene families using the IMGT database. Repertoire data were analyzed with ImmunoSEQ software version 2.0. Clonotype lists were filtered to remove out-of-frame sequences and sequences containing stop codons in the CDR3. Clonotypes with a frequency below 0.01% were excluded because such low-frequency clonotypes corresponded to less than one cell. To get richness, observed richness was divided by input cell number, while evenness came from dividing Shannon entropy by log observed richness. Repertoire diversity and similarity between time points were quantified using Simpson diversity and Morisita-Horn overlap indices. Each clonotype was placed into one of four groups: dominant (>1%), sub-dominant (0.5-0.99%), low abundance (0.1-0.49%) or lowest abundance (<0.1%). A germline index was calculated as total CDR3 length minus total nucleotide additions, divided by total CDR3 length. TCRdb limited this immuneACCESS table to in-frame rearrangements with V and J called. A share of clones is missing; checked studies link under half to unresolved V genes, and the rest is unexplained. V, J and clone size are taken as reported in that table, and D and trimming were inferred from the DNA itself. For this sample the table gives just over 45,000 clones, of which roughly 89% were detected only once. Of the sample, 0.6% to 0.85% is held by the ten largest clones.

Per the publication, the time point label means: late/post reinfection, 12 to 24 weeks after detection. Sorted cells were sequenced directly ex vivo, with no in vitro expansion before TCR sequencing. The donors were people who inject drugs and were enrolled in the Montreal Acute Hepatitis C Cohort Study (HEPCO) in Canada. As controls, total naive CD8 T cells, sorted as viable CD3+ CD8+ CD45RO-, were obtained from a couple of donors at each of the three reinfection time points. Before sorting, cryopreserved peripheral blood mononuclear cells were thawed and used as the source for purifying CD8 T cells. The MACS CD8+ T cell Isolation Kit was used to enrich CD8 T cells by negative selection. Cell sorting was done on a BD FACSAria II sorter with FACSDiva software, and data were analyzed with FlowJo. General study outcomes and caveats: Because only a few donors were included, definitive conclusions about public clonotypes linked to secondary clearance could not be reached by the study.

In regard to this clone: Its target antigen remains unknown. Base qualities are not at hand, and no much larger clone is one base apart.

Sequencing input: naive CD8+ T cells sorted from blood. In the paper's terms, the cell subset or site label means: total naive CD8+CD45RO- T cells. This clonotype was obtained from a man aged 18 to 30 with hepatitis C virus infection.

CDR3 sequence: CASSIGQGEETQYF. The base sequence is TGTGCCAGTAGTATTGGACAGGGGGAAGAGACCCAGTACTTC. This chain is built from TRBV19 and TRBJ2-5; 10 junctional bases match TRBD1. The CDR3 starts with the cysteine, ends with the phenylalanine, and has 14 residues. Only the CDR3 part of the read is kept: 42 bases, read in frame from the first base. In the germline V gene (reference sequence), CDR1 corresponds to LNHDA and CDR2 to SQIVND. Unmatched junction bases come to 1, with V trimmed by 3 bases and J by 3 bases.